This is a list of T cell receptor beta chains from one sample in a study of blood T cells in healthy people across ages. TCRdb re-called the 5' RACE reads through MiXCR, storing one row per CDR3 protein. The table shows approximately 800,000 distinct CDR3 sequences, with 20% to 30% occurring only once. In addition, the sample was reused for a study of T cells of mothers and their children.

The sequenced sample was blood. These receptors all stem from a boy between 5 and 17 years old in good health. Each CDR3 is given with its conserved first and last residue. D genes are given only for firm matches. Some rows mark clone size as missing; the rest say once, few, many or name a class of expanded clone.

D gene: -; J gene: TRBJ2-3; clone size: -; V gene: TRBV20-1; CDR3 DNA: TGCAGTGCTAGTCTACTAGCAGGAACAGATACGCAGTATTTT; CDR3 protein: CSASLLAGTDTQYF
D gene: -; J gene: TRBJ1-4; clone size: -; V gene: TRBV9; CDR3 DNA: TGTGCCAGCAGCGTAGATTTGGGGGCTGCTAATGAAAAACTGTTTTTT; CDR3 protein: CASSVDLGAANEKLFF
D gene: -; J gene: TRBJ2-5; clone size: -; V gene: TRBV29-1; CDR3 DNA: TGCAGCGTTGCCCCGGACGAGCCCCAGTACTTC; CDR3 protein: CSVAPDEPQYF
D gene: TRBD1; J gene: TRBJ2-7; clone size: -; V gene: TRBV7-9; CDR3 DNA: TGTGCCGGCAGCTTAGTCGGACAGGGGCACGAGCAGTACTTC; CDR3 protein: CAGSLVGQGHEQYF
D gene: -; J gene: TRBJ2-5; clone size: few; V gene: TRBV6-1; CDR3 DNA: TGTGCCAGTAACAGCGGGCTAACCCAGTACTTC; CDR3 protein: CASNSGLTQYF
D gene: TRBD2; J gene: TRBJ2-1; clone size: many; V gene: TRBV12-3/TRBV12-4; CDR3 DNA: TGTGCCAGCAGTTCCGGGGGGTCTAGCTACAATGAGCAGTTCTTC; CDR3 protein: CASSSGGSSYNEQFF
D gene: TRBD1; J gene: TRBJ1-6; clone size: few; V gene: TRBV6-2/TRBV6-3; CDR3 DNA: TGTGCCACGGAACAAGCAGGGGGTACTAATTCACCCCTCCACTTT; CDR3 protein: CATEQAGGTNSPLHF
D gene: -; J gene: TRBJ1-2; clone size: few; V gene: TRBV13; CDR3 DNA: TGTGCCAGCAGCCTAAAAGAGGGGGGAAGAGGCTACACCTTC; CDR3 protein: CASSLKEGGRGYTF
D gene: TRBD1; J gene: TRBJ2-7; clone size: few; V gene: TRBV7-2; CDR3 DNA: TGTGCCAGCAGCTTATTTTGGGACATCTCCAGGGGGAAGGTGGAGGACGACGAGCAGTACTTC; CDR3 protein: CASSLFWDISRGKVEDDEQYF
D gene: TRBD2; J gene: TRBJ2-7; clone size: -; V gene: TRBV12-3/TRBV12-4; CDR3 DNA: TGCGCCAGCAGGCCTCGACTAGCGGGGTCCTACGAGCAGTACTTC; CDR3 protein: CASRPRLAGSYEQYF
D gene: -; J gene: TRBJ2-1; clone size: -; V gene: TRBV4-3; CDR3 DNA: TGCGCCAGCAGCCAAGAGAGGCATGAGCAGTTCTTC; CDR3 protein: CASSQERHEQFF
D gene: -; J gene: TRBJ2-1; clone size: few; V gene: TRBV4-3; CDR3 DNA: TGCGCCAGCAGCCGAGTGGGGTTAGGCTACAATGAGCAGTTCTTC; CDR3 protein: CASSRVGLGYNEQFF
D gene: -; J gene: TRBJ2-7; clone size: -; V gene: TRBV2; CDR3 DNA: TGTGCCAGCAGTGAAGGAGTAGGGCAAGGCCACTACGAGCAGTACTTC; CDR3 protein: CASSEGVGQGHYEQYF
D gene: -; J gene: TRBJ2-1; clone size: -; V gene: TRBV15; CDR3 DNA: TGTGCCACCGCCCAGACTAGGTATTACAATGAGCAGTTCTTC; CDR3 protein: CATAQTRYYNEQFF
D gene: -; J gene: TRBJ2-7; clone size: -; V gene: TRBV4-3; CDR3 DNA: TGCGCCAGCAGCCAAGATCTCGGGGAGTACTACGAGCAGTACTTC; CDR3 protein: CASSQDLGEYYEQYF
D gene: -; J gene: TRBJ2-4; clone size: -; V gene: TRBV7-9; CDR3 DNA: TGTGCCAGCAGCTTAGATCAACAGCAAAACATTCAGTACTTC; CDR3 protein: CASSLDQQQNIQYF
D gene: -; J gene: TRBJ2-5; clone size: -; V gene: TRBV12-3/TRBV12-4; CDR3 DNA: TGTGCCAGCAGTTCCTTAACCCCAACAGCGCAAGAGACCCAGTACTTC; CDR3 protein: CASSSLTPTAQETQYF
D gene: TRBD1; J gene: TRBJ1-2; clone size: -; V gene: TRBV28; CDR3 DNA: TGTGCCAGCAGTTTTCAAGACAGGGCGGATGGCTACACCTTC; CDR3 protein: CASSFQDRADGYTF
D gene: TRBD1; J gene: TRBJ1-6; clone size: -; V gene: TRBV9; CDR3 DNA: TGTGCCAGCAGCGGGGGGGACAGAGATCTTACACCCCTCCACTTT; CDR3 protein: CASSGGDRDLTPLHF
D gene: -; J gene: TRBJ2-5; clone size: -; V gene: TRBV12-3/TRBV12-4; CDR3 DNA: TGTGCCAGCAGTTATGCCTTTGGGGAGACCCAGTACTTC; CDR3 protein: CASSYAFGETQYF